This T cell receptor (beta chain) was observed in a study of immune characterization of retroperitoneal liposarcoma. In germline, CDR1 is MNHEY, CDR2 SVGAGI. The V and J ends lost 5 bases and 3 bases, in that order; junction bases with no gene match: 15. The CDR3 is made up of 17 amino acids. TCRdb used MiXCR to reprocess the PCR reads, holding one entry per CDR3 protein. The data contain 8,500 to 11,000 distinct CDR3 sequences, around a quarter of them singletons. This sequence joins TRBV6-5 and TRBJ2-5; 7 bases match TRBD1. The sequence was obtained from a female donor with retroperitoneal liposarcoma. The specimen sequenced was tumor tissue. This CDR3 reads CASSLEKYRDREETQYF. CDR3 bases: TGTGCCAGCAGTCTAGAAAAATACCGGGACAGAGAAGAGACCCAGTACTTC.